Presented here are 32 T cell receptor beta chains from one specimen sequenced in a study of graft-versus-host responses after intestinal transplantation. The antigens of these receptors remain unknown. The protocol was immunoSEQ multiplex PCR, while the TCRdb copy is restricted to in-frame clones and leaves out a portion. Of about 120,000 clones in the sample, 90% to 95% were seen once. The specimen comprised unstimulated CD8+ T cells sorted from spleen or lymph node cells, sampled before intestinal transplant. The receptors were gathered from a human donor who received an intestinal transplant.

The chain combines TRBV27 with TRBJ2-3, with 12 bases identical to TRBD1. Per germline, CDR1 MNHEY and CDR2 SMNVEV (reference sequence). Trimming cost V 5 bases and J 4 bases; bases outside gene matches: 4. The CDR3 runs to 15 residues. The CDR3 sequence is CASSPGTGGADTQYF. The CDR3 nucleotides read TGTGCCAGCAGTCCTGGGACAGGGGGCGCAGATACGCAGTATTTT.

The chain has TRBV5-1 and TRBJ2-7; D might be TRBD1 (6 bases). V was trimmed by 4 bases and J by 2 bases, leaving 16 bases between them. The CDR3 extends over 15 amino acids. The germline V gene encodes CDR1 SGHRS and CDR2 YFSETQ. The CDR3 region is CASSPTGLSTYEQYF. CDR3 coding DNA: TGCGCCAGCAGCCCAACAGGGTTATCCACCTACGAGCAGTACTTC. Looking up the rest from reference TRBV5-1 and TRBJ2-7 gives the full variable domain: KAGVTQTPRYLIKTRGQQVTLSCSPISGHRSVSWYQQTPGQGLQFLFEYFSETQRNKGNFPGRFSGRQFSNSRSEMNVSTLELGDSALYLCASSPTGLSTYEQYFGPGTRLTVT.

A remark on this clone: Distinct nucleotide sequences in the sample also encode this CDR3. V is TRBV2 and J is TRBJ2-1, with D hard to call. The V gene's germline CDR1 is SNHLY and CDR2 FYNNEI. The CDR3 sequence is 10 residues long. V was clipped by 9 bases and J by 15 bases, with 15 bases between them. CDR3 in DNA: TGTGCCAGTCGTGGCAGCCGACCGTTCTTC. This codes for CASRGSRPFF.

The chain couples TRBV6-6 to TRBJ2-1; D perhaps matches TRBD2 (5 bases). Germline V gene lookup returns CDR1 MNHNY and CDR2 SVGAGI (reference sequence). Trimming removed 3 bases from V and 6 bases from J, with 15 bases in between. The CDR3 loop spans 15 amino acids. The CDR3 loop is CASSYWVRGPNEQFF. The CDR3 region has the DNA TGTGCCAGCAGTTATTGGGTTAGAGGGCCCAATGAGCAGTTCTTC.

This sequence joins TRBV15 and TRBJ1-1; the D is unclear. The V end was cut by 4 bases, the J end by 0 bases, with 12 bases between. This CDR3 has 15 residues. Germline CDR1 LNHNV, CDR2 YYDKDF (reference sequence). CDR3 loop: CATSTPEGLNTEAFF. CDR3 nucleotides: TGTGCCACCAGCACCCCAGAAGGTCTGAACACTGAAGCTTTCTTT. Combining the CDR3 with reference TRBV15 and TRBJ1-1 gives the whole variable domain DAMVIQNPRYQVTQFGKPVTLSCSQTLNHNVMYWYQQKSSQAPKLLFHYYDKDFNNEADTPDNFQSRRPNTSFCFLDIRSPGLGDTAMYLCATSTPEGLNTEAFFGQGTRLTVV.

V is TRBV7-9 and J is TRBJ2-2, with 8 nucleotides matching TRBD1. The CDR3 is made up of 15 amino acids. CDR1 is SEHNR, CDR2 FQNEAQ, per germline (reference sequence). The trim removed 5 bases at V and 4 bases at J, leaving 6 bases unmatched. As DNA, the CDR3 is TGTGCCAGCAGCCTCGGACAGGGTGGCACCGGGGAGCTGTTTTTT. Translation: CASSLGQGGTGELFF.

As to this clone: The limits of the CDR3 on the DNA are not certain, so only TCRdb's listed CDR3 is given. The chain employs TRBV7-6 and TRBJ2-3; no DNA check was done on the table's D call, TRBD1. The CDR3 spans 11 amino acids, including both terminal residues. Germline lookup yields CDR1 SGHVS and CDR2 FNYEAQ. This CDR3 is CASSFGTGIYF.

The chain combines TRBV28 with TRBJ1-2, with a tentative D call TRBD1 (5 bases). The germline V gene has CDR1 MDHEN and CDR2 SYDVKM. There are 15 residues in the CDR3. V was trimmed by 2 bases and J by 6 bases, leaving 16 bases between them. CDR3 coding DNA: TGTGCCAGCAGTTTAGGGGGAGGTCTCTACGATGGCTACACCTTC. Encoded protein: CASSLGGGLYDGYTF.

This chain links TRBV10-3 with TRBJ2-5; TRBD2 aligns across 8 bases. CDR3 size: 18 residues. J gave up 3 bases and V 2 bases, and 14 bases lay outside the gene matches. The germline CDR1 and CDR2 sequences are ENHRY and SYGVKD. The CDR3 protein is CAISEREGLYSGEETQYF. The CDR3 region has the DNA TGTGCCATCAGTGAGCGGGAGGGCCTGTATAGTGGGGAAGAGACCCAGTACTTC.

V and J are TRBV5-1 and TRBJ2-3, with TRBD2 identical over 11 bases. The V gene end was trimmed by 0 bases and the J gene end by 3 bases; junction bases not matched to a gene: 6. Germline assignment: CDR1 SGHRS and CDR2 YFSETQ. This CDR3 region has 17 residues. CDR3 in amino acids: CASSLGRRLAGTDTQYF. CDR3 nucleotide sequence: TGCGCCAGCAGCTTGGGTCGCAGACTAGCGGGAACAGATACGCAGTATTTT.

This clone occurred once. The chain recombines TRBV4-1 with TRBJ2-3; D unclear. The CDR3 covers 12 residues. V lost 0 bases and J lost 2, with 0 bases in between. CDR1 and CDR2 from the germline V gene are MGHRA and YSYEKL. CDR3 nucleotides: TGCGCCAGCAGCCAAGACACAGATACGCAGTATTTT. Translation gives CASSQDTDTQYF.

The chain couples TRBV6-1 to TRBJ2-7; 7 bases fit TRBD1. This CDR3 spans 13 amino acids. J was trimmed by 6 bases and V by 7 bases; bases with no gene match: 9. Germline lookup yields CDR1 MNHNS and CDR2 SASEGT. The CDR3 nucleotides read TGTGCCAGCACCCTGCCCTACAGGGGCGAGCAGTACTTC. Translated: CASTLPYRGEQYF.

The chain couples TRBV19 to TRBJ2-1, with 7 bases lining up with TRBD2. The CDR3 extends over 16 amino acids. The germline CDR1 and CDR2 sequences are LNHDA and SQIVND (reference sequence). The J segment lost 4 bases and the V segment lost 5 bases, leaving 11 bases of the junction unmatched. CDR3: CASSRGAGAAYNEQFF. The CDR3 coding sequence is TGTGCCAGTAGTCGAGGGGCGGGAGCCGCGTACAATGAGCAGTTCTTC.

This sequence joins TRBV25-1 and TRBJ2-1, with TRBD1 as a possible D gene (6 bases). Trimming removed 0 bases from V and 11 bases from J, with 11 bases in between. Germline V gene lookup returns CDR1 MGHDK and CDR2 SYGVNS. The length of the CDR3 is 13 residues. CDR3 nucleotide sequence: TGTGCCAGCAGTGAATATGAGGGGGTCAAGCAGTTCTTC. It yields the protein CASSEYEGVKQFF.

CDR3 in amino acids: CAISDFLSSSIVRGKSGELFF. In nucleotides, the CDR3 is TGTGCCATCAGTGATTTTTTAAGTAGTAGCATCGTCAGGGGAAAGTCCGGGGAGCTGTTTTTT. This sequence joins TRBV10-3 and TRBJ2-2; possibly TRBD1 for D (6 bases). The CDR3 is 21 amino acids. From germline, CDR1 is ENHRY and CDR2 SYGVKD. The germline V and J ends were trimmed by 3 bases and 6 bases, with 32 bases remaining between them.

The CDR3 spells CASSWSSTGSTDTQYF. DNA for the CDR3: TGTGCCAGCAGCTGGAGTTCCACAGGGTCCACAGATACGCAGTATTTT. The chain is built from TRBV5-6 and TRBJ2-3, with a possible D match to TRBD1 (6 bases). The V gene lost 3 bases and the J gene lost 2 bases, with 16 bases spanning the gap. Germline values: CDR1 SGHDT, CDR2 YYEEEE. This CDR3 has 16 amino acids. Together with reference TRBV5-6 and TRBJ2-3, the CDR3 gives the full variable domain: DAGVTQSPTHLIKTRGQQVTLRCSPKSGHDTVSWYQQALGQGPQFIFQYYEEEERQRGNFPDRFSGHQFPNYSSELNVNALLLGDSALYLCASSWSSTGSTDTQYFGPGTRLTVL.

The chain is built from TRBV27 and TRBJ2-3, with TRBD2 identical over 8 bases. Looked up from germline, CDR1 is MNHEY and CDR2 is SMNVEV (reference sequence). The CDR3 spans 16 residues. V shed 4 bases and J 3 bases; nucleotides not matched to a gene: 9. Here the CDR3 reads CASSYPSSGNTDTQYF. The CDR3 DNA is TGTGCCAGCAGTTACCCGAGTAGCGGGAATACAGATACGCAGTATTTT.

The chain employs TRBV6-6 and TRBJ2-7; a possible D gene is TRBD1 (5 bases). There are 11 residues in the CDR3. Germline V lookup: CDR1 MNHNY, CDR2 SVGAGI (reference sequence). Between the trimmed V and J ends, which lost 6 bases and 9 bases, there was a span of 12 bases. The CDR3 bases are TGTGCCAGCAGAAGGGGATGGGTGCAGTACTTC. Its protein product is CASRRGWVQYF.

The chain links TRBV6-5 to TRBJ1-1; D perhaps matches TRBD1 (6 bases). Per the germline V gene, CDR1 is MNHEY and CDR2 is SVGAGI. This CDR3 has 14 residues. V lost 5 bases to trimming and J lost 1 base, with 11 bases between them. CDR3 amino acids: CASSQPDRNTEAFF. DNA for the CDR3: TGTGCCAGCAGTCAACCGGACAGGAACACTGAAGCTTTCTTT.

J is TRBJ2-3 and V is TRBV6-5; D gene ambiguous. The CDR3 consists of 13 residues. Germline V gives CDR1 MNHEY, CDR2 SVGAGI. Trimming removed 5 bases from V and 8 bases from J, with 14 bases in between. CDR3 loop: CASSVGSESTQYF. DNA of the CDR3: TGTGCCAGCAGTGTGGGGTCCGAGAGTACGCAGTATTTT.

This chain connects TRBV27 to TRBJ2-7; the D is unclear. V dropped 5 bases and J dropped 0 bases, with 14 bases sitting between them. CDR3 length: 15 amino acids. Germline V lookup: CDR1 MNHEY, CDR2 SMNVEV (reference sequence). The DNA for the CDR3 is TGTGCCAGCAGTCCCTCCAGCGTCCCCTCCTACGAGCAGTACTTC. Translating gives CASSPSSVPSYEQYF.

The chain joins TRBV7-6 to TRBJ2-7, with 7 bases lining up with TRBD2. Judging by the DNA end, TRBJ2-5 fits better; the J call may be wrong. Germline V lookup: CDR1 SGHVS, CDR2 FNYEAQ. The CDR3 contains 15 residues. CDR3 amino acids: CASSPLLAAQETQYF. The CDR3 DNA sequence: TGTGCCAGCAGCCCCCTCCTAGCGGCCCAAGAGACCCAGTACTTC.

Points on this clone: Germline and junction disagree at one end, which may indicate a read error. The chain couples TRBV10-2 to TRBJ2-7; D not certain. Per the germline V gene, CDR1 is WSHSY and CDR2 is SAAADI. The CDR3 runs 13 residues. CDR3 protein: CASSEGQFYGQYF. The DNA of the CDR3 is TGCGCCAGCAGTGAAGGGCAATTCTACGGGCAGTACTTC.

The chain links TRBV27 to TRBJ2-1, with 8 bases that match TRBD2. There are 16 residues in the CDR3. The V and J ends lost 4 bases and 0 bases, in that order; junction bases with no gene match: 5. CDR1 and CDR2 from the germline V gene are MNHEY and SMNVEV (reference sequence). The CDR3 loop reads CASSSLAGVSYNEQFF. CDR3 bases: TGTGCCAGCAGTTCTCTAGCGGGCGTCTCCTACAATGAGCAGTTCTTC.

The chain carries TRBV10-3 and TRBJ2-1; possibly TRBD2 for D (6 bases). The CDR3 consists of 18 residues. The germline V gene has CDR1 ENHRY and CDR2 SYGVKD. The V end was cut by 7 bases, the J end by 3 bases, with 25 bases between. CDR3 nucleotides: TGTGCCATCATGGAAGGCCCAGCCACTGTCGGGAGCTACAATGAGCAGTTCTTC. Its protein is CAIMEGPATVGSYNEQFF.

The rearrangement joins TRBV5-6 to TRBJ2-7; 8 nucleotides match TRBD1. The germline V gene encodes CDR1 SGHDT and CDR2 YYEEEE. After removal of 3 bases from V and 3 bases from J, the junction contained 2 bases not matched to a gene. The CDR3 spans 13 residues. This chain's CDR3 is CASSYTGGYEQYF. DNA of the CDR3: TGTGCCAGCAGCTATACAGGGGGCTACGAGCAGTACTTC.

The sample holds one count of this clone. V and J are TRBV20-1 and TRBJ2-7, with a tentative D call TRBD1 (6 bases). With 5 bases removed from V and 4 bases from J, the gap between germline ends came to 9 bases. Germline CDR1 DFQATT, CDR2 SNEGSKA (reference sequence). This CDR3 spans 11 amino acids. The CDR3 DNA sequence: TGCAGTGCTCCCGGGACATACGAGCAGTACTTC. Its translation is CSAPGTYEQYF.

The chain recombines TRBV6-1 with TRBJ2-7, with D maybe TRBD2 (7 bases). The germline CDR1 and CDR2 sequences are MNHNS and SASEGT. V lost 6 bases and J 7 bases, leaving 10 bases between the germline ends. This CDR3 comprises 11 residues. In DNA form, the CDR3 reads TGTGCCAGCAGAGGGGGGGGAGAGCAGTACTTC. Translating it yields CASRGGGEQYF.

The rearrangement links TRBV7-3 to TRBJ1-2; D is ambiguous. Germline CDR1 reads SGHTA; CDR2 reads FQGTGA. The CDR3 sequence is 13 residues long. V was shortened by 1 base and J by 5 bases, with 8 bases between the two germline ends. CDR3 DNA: TGTGCCAGCAGCTTAATGGGGAATTATGGCTACACCTTC. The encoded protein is CASSLMGNYGYTF.

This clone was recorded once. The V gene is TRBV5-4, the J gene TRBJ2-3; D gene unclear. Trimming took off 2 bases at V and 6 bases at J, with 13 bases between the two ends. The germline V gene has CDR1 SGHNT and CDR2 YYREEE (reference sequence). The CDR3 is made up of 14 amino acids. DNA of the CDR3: TGTGCCAGCAGCTTTGCGGAGATCCGGGATACGCAGTATTTT. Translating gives CASSFAEIRDTQYF.

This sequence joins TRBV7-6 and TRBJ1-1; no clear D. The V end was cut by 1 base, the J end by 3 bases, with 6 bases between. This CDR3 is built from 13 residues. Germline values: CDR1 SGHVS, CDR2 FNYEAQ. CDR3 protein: CASSLGDYTEAFF. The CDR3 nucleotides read TGTGCCAGCAGCTTAGGGGATTACACTGAAGCTTTCTTT.

In nucleotides, the CDR3 is TGTGCCATCAGTGTCGACAGGGAAGAGCAGTACTTC. Translated, it gives CAISVDREEQYF. This rearrangement joins TRBV10-3 to TRBJ2-7; 7 bases are shared with TRBD1. The CDR3 length is 12 residues. The junction had 4 bases not matched to a gene; V was cut back by 4 bases and J by 7 bases. Germline V gives CDR1 ENHRY, CDR2 SYGVKD.